This T cell receptor beta chain emerged from a study of blood T cell repertoires in COVID-19. Background on the study: Sites across the United States, Italy and Spain contributed samples from acute and convalescent COVID-19. PBMCs, B-cell-depleted T cells, or T cells provided the cDNA or gDNA that made up the material.

Repertoires were generated with immunoSEQ multiplex PCR, while TCRdb's copy carries only in-frame clones and drops some. The data hold around 160,000 clones, with 80% to 90% observed a single time. About this clone itself: Its ends do not fully match the called genes, so a read error is possible.

The receptor comes from a man aged 18-30 years with COVID-19, enrolled during active disease. The specimen was peripheral blood.

CDR3 sequence: CAWAPGWSAYNEKLLF. CDR3 nucleotide sequence: TGTGCCTGGGCCCCAGGGTGGAGCGCCTATAATGAAAAACTGCTTTTT. This chain uses TRBV30 with TRBJ1-4, with TRBD1 as a possible D gene (5 bases). Germline values: CDR1 GTSNPN, CDR2 SVGIG (reference sequence). This CDR3 has 16 residues.